The sequence of this T cell receptor beta chain was determined in a study of blood T cell repertoires in COVID-19. Study-level background: Italy, Spain and the United States were the sources of the convalescent and acute COVID-19 samples. T cells, B-cell-depleted T cells, or PBMCs supplied cDNA or gDNA.

The CDR3 is 12 amino acids. J lost 10 bases, V lost 8 bases, and 6 bases had no gene match. Germline V gene sequence: CDR1 PRHDT, CDR2 FYEKMQ (reference sequence). Data came from immunoSEQ multiplex PCR; TCRdb stores just in-frame clones and leaves some out. Among about 70,000 clones listed, 90% to 95% were seen once. This sequence was found in a human donor in a cohort sampled during active COVID-19. Sequenced input: peripheral blood. The chain recombines TRBV13 with TRBJ1-1, with 11 nucleotides matching TRBD1. The CDR3 loop reads CASGGQGARAFF. The CDR3 region has the DNA TGTGCCAGCGGCGGACAGGGGGCGCGAGCTTTCTTT.